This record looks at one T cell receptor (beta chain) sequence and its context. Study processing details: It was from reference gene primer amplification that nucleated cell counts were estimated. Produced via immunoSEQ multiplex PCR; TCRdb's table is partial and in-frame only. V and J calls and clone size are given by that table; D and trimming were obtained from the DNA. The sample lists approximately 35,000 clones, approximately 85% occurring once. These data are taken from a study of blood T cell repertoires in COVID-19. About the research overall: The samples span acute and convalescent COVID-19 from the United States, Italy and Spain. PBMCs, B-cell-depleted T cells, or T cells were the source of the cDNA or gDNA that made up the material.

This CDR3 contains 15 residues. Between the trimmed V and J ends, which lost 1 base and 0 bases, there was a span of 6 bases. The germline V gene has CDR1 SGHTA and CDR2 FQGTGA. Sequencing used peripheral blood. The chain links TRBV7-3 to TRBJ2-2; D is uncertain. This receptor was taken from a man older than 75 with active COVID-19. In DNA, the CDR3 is TGTGCCAGCAGCTTAAGGCCCCCGAACACCGGGGAGCTGTTTTTT. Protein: CASSLRPPNTGELFF.